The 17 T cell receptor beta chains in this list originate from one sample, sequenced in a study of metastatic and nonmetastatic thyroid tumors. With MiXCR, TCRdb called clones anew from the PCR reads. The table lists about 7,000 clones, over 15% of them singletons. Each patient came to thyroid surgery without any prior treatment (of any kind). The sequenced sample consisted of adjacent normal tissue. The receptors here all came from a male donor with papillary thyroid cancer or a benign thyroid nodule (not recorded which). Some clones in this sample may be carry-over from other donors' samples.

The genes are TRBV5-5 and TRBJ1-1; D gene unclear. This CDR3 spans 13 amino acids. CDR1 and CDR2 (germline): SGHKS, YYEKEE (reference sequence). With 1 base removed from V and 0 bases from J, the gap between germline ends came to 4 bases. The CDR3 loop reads CASSLSLNTEAFF. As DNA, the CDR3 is TGTGCCAGCAGCTTGTCTTTGAACACTGAAGCTTTCTTT.

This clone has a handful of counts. CDR3 sequence reads: CASRNGGGVSPLHF. CDR3 DNA: TGTGCCAGCAGGAATGGCGGGGGCGTTTCACCCCTCCACTTT. The chain joins TRBV6-2 or TRBV6-3 to TRBJ1-6, with D tentatively TRBD1 (6 bases). V lost 6 bases, J lost 9 bases, and 15 bases lay in between. In germline, CDR1 is MNHEY, CDR2 SVGEGT. The CDR3 extends over 14 amino acids.

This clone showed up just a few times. The CDR3 region has the DNA TGTGCCAGCAGCGCTGACAGAAATTCACCCCTCCACTTT. Amino acid sequence: CASSADRNSPLHF. The chain uses TRBV11-3 and TRBJ1-6; D is possibly TRBD1 (5 bases). V lost 5 bases and J 7 bases, leaving 9 bases between the germline ends. This CDR3 has 13 amino acids. Germline V gives CDR1 SGHNT, CDR2 YENEEA.

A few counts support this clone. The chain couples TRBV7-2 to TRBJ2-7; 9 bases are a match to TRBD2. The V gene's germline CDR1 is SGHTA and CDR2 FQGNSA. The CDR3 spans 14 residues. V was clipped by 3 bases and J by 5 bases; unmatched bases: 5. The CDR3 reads CASSFLAGANEQYF. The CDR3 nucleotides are TGTGCCAGCAGCTTTTTAGCGGGAGCGAACGAGCAGTACTTC.

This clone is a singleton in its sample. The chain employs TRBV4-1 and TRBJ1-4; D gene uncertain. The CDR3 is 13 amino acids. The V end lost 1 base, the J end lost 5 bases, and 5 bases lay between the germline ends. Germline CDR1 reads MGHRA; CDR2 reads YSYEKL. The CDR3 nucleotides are TGCGCCAGCAGCCAAGCCCTGAATGAAAAACTGTTTTTT. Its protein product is CASSQALNEKLFF.

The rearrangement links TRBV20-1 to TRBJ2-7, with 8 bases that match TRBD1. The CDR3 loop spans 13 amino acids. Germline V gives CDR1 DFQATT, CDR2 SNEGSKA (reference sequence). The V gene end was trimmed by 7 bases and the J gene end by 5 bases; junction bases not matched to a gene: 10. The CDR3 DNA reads TGCAGTGTGGGGCAGGGGGCGCCCAACGAGCAGTACTTC. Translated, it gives CSVGQGAPNEQYF.

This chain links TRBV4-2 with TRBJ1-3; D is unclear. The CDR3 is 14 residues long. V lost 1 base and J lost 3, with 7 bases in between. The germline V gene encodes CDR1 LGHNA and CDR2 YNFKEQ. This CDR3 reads CASSQVSGGNTIYF. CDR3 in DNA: TGTGCCAGCAGCCAAGTCTCAGGTGGAAACACCATATATTTT.

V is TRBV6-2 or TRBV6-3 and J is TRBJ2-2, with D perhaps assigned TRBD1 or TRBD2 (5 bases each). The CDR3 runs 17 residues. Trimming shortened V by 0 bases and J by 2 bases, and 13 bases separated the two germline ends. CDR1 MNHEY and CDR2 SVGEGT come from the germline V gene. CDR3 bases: TGTGCCAGCAGTTACTCTCCCGGGACGGTAAACACCGGGGAGCTGTTTTTT. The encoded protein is CASSYSPGTVNTGELFF.

The CDR3 loop is CASKRDGNNEQFF. Written as DNA, the CDR3 is TGTGCCAGCAAGCGGGACGGAAACAATGAGCAGTTCTTC. This chain connects TRBV2 to TRBJ2-1, with 7 bases aligning to TRBD2. V trimming: 7 bases; J trimming: 5 bases; junction bases outside the gene matches: 5. The CDR3 has 13 residues. In germline, CDR1 is SNHLY, CDR2 FYNNEI.

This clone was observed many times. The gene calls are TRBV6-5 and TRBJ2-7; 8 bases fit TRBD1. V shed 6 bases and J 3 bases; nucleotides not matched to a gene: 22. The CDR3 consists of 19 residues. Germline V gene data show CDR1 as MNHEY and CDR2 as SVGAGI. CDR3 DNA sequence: TGTGCCAGCAGCCCCCGGCAGGGGGCGTCAGTAGGAGTTGTCTACGAGCAGTACTTC. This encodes CASSPRQGASVGVVYEQYF.

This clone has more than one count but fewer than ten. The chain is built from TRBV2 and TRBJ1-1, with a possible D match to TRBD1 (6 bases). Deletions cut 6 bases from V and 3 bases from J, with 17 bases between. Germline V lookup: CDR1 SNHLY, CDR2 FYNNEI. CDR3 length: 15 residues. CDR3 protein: CASSAQGGTDTEAFF. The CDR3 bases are TGTGCCAGCAGCGCACAGGGAGGGACGGACACTGAAGCTTTCTTT.

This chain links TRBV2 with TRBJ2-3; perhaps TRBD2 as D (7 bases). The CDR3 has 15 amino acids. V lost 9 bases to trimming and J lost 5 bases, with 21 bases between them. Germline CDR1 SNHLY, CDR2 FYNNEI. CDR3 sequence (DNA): TGTGCCAGAGGCGGCGGGGGCCCTCGGGGAGATACGCAGTATTTT. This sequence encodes CARGGGGPRGDTQYF. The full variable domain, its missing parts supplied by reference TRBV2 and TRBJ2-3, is EPEVTQTPSHQVTQMGQEVILRCVPISNHLYFYWYRQILGQKVEFLVSFYNNEISEKSEIFDDQFSVERPDGSNFTLKIRSTKLEDSAMYFCARGGGGPRGDTQYFGPGTRLTVL.

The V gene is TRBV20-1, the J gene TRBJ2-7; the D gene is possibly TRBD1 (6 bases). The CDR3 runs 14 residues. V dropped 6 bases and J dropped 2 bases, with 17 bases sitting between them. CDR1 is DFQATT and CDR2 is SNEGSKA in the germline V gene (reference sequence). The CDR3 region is CSAEGQGTPYEQYF. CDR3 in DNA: TGCAGTGCCGAGGGGCAGGGGACCCCCTACGAGCAGTACTTC.

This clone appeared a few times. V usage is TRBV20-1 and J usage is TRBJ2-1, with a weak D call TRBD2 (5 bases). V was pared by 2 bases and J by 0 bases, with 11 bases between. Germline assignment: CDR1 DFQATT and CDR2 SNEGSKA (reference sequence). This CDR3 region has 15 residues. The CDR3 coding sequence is TGCAGTGCTAGACCGGAAGGGAGCTCCTACAATGAGCAGTTCTTC. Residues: CSARPEGSSYNEQFF.

DNA for the CDR3: TGTGCCAGCAGCTTGGGGGCGATTTGGACACACACCGGGGAGCTGTTTTTT. Its translation: CASSLGAIWTHTGELFF. The V gene is TRBV7-8, the J gene TRBJ2-2; D might be TRBD1 (6 bases). The CDR3 sequence is 17 residues long. The V gene's germline CDR1 is SGHVS and CDR2 FQNEAQ. The ends were cut back, 3 bases at V and 3 bases at J, with 17 bases in the middle.

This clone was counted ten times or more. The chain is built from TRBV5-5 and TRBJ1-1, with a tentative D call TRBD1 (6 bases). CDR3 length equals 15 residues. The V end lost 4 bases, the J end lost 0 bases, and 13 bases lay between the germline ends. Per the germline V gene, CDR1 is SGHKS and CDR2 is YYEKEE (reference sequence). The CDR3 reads CASSKRGAMNTEAFF. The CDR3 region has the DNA TGTGCCAGCAGCAAGAGGGGGGCCATGAACACTGAAGCTTTCTTT.

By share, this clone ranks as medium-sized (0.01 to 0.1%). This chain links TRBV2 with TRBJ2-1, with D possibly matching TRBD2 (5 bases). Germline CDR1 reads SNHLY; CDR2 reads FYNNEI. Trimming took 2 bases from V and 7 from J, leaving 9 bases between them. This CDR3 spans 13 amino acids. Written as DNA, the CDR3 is TGTGCCAGCAGTGAATTTACGGGGAATGAGCAGTTCTTC. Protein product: CASSEFTGNEQFF.